The 12 T cell receptor beta chains presented below share a single source sample, sequenced in a study of blood T cells in healthy people across ages. With a J-beta primer mix and a sample-barcoded 5' primer, a second PCR ran about 6 to 11 cycles. TCRdb passed the 5' RACE reads through MiXCR, listing each CDR3 protein once. The table lists around 900,000 distinct CDR3 sequences, 45% to 60% of them singletons. The sample was blood. All receptors derive from a woman aged 55-75 years in good health.

The chain joins TRBV28 to TRBJ2-3; 8 bases map to TRBD1. The germline V gene has CDR1 MDHEN and CDR2 SYDVKM. The CDR3 runs to 12 residues. Trimming at V came to 6 bases and at J to 9 bases, leaving 5 bases not matched to a gene. The CDR3 region has the DNA TGTGCCAGCAGCGGGACAGGCTTGACGCAGTATTTT. This translates into CASSGTGLTQYF.

As to this clonotype: One junction end disagrees with the germline gene, perhaps due to a read error. The chain carries TRBV7-2 and TRBJ2-5, with TRBD2 as a possible D gene (6 bases). Germline CDR1 reads SGHTA; CDR2 reads FQGNSA. The CDR3 runs to 15 residues. CDR3 in DNA: TGTGCCTGCAGCTTACTCGGAGGGACTCAAGAGACCCAGTACTTC. Translated, it gives CACSLLGGTQETQYF.

The chain recombines TRBV7-2 with TRBJ1-2; D gene unclear. This CDR3 is 11 amino acids long. Per the germline V gene, CDR1 is SGHTA and CDR2 is FQGNSA. The germline V and J ends were trimmed by 5 bases and 5 bases, with 6 bases remaining between them. The chain's CDR3 is CASSSVYGYTF. CDR3 nucleotide sequence: TGTGCCAGCAGCAGCGTGTATGGCTACACCTTC.

The chain combines TRBV10-2 with TRBJ2-7, with D perhaps being TRBD1 or TRBD2 (5 bases each). This CDR3 contains 14 residues. CDR1 and CDR2 (germline): WSHSY, SAAADI. V gave up 6 bases and J gave up 0 bases, with 12 bases separating them. The CDR3 DNA reads as TGCGCCAGCAGACAGGACTTGAGCTCCTACGAGCAGTACTTC. Residues: CASRQDLSSYEQYF.

The rearrangement uses TRBV15 and TRBJ2-1, with 9 bases fitting TRBD2. Germline CDR1 is LNHNV and CDR2 is YYDKDF (reference sequence). CDR3 length equals 16 residues. After removal of 6 bases from V and 2 bases from J, the junction contained 8 bases not matched to a gene. Written as DNA, the CDR3 is TGTGCCACCAGAGATAGCGGGAGAGGACCCTACAATGAGCAGTTCTTC. This gives the protein CATRDSGRGPYNEQFF.

Ten or more counts support this clonotype. The chain couples TRBV7-9 to TRBJ1-4, with D possibly TRBD1 on 5 matching bases. There are 16 residues in the CDR3. Per germline, CDR1 SEHNR and CDR2 FQNEAQ (reference sequence). V was cut by 3 bases and J by 6 bases, with 17 bases left in between. CDR3 amino acids: CASSFTVGTEYEKLFF. The CDR3, as DNA: TGTGCCAGCAGCTTTACAGTCGGGACCGAATATGAAAAACTGTTTTTT.

The sample holds a few counts of this clonotype. The rearrangement links TRBV20-1 to TRBJ2-4; 7 bases are shared with TRBD2. This CDR3 is built from 14 residues. V shed 5 bases and J 4 bases; nucleotides not matched to a gene: 8. Germline V CDR1 and CDR2: DFQATT, SNEGSKA (reference sequence). The CDR3 DNA reads as TGCAGTGCTCAAACCCAGGGACTAAAAAACATTCAGTACTTC. It translates to CSAQTQGLKNIQYF.

The chain joins TRBV9 to TRBJ2-1; the D is unclear. V lost 0 bases and J lost 6, with 13 bases in between. Germline-derived CDR1 and CDR2 are SGDLS and YYNGEE. The CDR3 has 15 amino acids. In nucleotides, the CDR3 is TGTGCCAGCAGCGTAGAGCTCAGTTGGGGCAATGAGCAGTTCTTC. As protein: CASSVELSWGNEQFF.

V usage is TRBV6-1 and J usage is TRBJ2-7; D uncertain. Germline-derived CDR1 and CDR2 are MNHNS and SASEGT. The ends were cut back, 3 bases at V and 1 base at J, with 10 bases in the middle. CDR3 length equals 14 residues. The CDR3 DNA follows: TGTGCCAGCAGTGATCTAACAGTGTCCTACGAGCAGTACTTC. Protein product: CASSDLTVSYEQYF.

The V call is TRBV6-5, the J call TRBJ1-2; TRBD1 matches at 8 bases. CDR1 and CDR2 (germline): MNHEY, SVGAGI. With 0 bases clipped from V and 4 bases from J, the junction kept 4 bases outside the gene matches. The CDR3 runs 15 residues. In DNA form, the CDR3 reads TGTGCCAGCAGTTACTCGGGACAGGAGACCTATGGCTACACCTTC. Amino acids: CASSYSGQETYGYTF.

This clonotype has a handful of counts. This chain joins TRBV7-9 and TRBJ2-5; D unresolved. Trimming pared 1 base from V and 3 bases from J, leaving 18 bases between. Germline CDR1 is SEHNR and CDR2 is FQNEAQ (reference sequence). This CDR3 has 17 residues. The CDR3 nucleotides read TGTGCCAGCAGCTTAGTTGGCAGGCCGGGTAACGAAGAGACCCAGTACTTC. This encodes CASSLVGRPGNEETQYF.

In its sample, this clonotype was seen a few times. The rearrangement uses TRBV24-1 and TRBJ2-3; possible D gene TRBD2, 6 bases. V lost 4 bases to trimming and J lost 10 bases, with 14 bases between them. The CDR3 length is 13 residues. Germline V gene data show CDR1 as KGHDR and CDR2 as SFDVKD. The CDR3 reads CATSDTPGSPQYF. The CDR3 DNA is TGTGCCACCAGTGACACCCCCGGGAGTCCGCAGTATTTT.